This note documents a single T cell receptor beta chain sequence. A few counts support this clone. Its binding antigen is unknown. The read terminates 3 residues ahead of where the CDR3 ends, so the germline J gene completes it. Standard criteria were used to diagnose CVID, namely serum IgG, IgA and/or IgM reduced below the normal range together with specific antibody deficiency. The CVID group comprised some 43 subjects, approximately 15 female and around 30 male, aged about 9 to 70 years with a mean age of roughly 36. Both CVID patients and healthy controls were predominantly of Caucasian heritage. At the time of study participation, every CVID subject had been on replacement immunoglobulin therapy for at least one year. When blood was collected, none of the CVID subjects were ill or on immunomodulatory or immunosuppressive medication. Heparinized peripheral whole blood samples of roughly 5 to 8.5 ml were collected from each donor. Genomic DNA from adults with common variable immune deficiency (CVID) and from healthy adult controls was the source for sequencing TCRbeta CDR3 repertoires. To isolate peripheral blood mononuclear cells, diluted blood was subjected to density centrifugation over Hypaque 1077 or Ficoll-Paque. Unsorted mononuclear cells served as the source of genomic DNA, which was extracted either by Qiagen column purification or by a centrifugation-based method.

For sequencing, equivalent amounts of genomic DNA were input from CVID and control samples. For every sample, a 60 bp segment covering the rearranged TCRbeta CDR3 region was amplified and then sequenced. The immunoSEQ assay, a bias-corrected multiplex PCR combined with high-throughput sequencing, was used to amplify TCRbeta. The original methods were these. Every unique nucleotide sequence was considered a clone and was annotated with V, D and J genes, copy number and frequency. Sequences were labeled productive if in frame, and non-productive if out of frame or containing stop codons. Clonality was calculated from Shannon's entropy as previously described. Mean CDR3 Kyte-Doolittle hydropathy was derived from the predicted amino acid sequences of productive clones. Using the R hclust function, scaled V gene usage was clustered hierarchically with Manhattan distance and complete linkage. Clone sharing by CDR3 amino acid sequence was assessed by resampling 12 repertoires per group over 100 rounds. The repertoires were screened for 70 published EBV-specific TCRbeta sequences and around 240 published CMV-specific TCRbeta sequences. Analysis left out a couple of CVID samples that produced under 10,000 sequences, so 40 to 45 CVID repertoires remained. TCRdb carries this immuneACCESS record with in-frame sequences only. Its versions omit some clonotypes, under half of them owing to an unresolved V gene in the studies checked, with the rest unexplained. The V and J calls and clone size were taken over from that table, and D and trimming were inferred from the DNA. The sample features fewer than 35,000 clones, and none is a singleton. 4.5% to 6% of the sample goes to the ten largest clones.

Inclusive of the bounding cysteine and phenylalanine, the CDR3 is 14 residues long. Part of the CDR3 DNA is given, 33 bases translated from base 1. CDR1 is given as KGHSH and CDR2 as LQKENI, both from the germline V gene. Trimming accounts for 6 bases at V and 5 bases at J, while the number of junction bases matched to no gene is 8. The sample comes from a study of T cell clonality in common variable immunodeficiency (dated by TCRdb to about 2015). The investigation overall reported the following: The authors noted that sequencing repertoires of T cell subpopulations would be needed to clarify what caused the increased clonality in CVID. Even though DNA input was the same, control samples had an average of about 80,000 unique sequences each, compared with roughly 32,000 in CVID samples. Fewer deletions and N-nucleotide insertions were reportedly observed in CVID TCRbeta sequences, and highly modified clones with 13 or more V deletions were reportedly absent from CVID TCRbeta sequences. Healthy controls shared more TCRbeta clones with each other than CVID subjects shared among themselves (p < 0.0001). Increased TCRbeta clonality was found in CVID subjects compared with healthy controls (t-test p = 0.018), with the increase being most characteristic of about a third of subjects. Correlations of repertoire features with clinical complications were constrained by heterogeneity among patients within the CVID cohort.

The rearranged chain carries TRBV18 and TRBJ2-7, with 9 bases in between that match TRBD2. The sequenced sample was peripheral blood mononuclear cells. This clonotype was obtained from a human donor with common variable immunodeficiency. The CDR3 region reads CASSPEASGDEQYF. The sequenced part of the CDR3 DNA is TGTGCCAGCTCCCCTGAGGCTAGCGGGGACGAG.